This T cell receptor beta chain was captured by sequencing in a study of shared clonotypes between healthy human individuals. Across the whole study: Per donor, CD8 memory used one plate, CD8 naive used two, CD4 memory used three and CD4 naive used three.

Points on this clone: The antigen remains unidentified.

This CDR3 contains 14 residues. Germline CDR1 MNHEY, CDR2 SVGAGI. The V and J ends lost 8 bases and 10 bases, in that order; junction bases with no gene match: 6. Produced via immunoSEQ multiplex PCR; TCRdb's table is partial and in-frame only. The sample shows hundreds of thousands of clones, 73% of them seen only once. Nashville, Tennessee was home to all donors, who were Caucasian adults. Findings and limits, study-wide: Generation of non-shared clonotypes was less probable than generation of clonotypes shared by all four donors. Represented diversity (both genetic and exposure-history) was limited by the small number of donors.

The J gene is TRBJ2-2, the V gene TRBV6-5; TRBD2 matches 14 bases. The receptor was derived from a woman aged 30 to 39 in good health. The material sequenced was memory CD4+ T cells sorted from blood. As for subset: CD45RA-negative fraction. The CDR3 sequence is CASGRLAGGLELFF. The CDR3 DNA is TGTGCCAGCGGCCGACTAGCGGGGGGGCTGGAGCTGTTTTTT.